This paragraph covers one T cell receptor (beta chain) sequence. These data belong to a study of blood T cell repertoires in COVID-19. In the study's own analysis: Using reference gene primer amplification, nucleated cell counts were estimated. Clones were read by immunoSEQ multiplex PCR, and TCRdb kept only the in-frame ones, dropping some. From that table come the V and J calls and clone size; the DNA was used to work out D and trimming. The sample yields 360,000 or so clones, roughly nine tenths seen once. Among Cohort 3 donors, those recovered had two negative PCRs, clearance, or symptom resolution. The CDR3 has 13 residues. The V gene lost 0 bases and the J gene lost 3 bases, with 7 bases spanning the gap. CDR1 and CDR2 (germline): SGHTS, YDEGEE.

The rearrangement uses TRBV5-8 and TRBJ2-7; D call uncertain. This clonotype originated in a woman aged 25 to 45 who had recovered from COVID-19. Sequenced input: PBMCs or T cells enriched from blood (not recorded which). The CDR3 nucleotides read TGTGCCAGCAGCTTGGGACTGCTCTACGAGCAGTACTTC. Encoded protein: CASSLGLLYEQYF.